A selection of T cell receptor beta chains follows, all from one sample in a study of blood T cell repertoires in COVID-19. The data were produced by immunoSEQ multiplex PCR, yet TCRdb's version contains in-frame clones alone and is incomplete. The data show hundreds of thousands of clones, over 75% seen once. Sequences were obtained from PBMCs or T cells enriched from blood (not recorded which). The receptors here all came from a woman between 35 and 50 years old who had recovered from COVID-19. Each CDR3 is given without its conserved first and last residue. Each record gives: J gene, V gene, CDR3 protein.

j_gene: TRBJ2-7
v_gene: TRBV4-1
CDR3aa: ASSQEAMTTSGSYEQY

j_gene: TRBJ2-7
v_gene: TRBV21-1
CDR3aa: ASSVAERNWCREQY

j_gene: TRBJ1-2
v_gene: TRBV7-3
CDR3aa: ASTLYGYT

j_gene: TRBJ2-1
v_gene: TRBV5-1
CDR3aa: ASKEGPTRRDHEQF

j_gene: TRBJ1-5
v_gene: TRBV5-1
CDR3aa: ASSLGEDQPQH

j_gene: TRBJ2-1
v_gene: TRBV24-1
CDR3aa: ATTDNEQF

j_gene: TRBJ2-7
v_gene: TRBV7-8
CDR3aa: ASSVRLAGGLSYEQY

j_gene: TRBJ2-5
v_gene: TRBV2
CDR3aa: ASSELGLAGVETQY

j_gene: TRBJ2-3
v_gene: TRBV6-5
CDR3aa: ASRWTGTDTQY

j_gene: TRBJ1-2
v_gene: TRBV7-9
CDR3aa: ASTQGYGYT

j_gene: TRBJ1-2
v_gene: TRBV28
CDR3aa: ASRKETGYGYT

j_gene: TRBJ1-3
v_gene: TRBV27
CDR3aa: ASSSSGTGVLGNTIY

j_gene: TRBJ2-1
v_gene: TRBV5-1
CDR3aa: ASSLRTGVGSEQF

j_gene: TRBJ1-5
v_gene: TRBV7-3
CDR3aa: ASSLKVRGRTSQH

j_gene: TRBJ2-7
v_gene: TRBV25-1
CDR3aa: ASSEPGTEYEQY

j_gene: TRBJ1-5
v_gene: TRBV28
CDR3aa: ASSYETPTQH

j_gene: TRBJ2-7
v_gene: TRBV5-5
CDR3aa: ASSWLTGRYEQY

j_gene: TRBJ2-7
v_gene: TRBV5-8
CDR3aa: ASSSRKEQY

j_gene: TRBJ2-7
v_gene: TRBV28
CDR3aa: ASSLMADSSYEQY

j_gene: TRBJ2-7
v_gene: TRBV18
CDR3aa: ASSPLRETHEQY

j_gene: TRBJ2-2
v_gene: TRBV6-5
CDR3aa: ASSYSNSYTGELF

j_gene: TRBJ1-1
v_gene: TRBV28
CDR3aa: ASRTGGKLNTEAF

j_gene: TRBJ1-3
v_gene: TRBV19
CDR3aa: ASSVPPGTPGNTIY

j_gene: TRBJ1-4
v_gene: TRBV7-9
CDR3aa: ASSLATGDLPTNEKLF

j_gene: TRBJ2-7
v_gene: TRBV10-2
CDR3aa: ASSDFSYEQY

j_gene: TRBJ1-1
v_gene: TRBV29-1
CDR3aa: SVRTGLYTEAF

j_gene: TRBJ2-7
v_gene: TRBV3-1/TRBV3-2
CDR3aa: ASSQDLAGPPYEQY

j_gene: TRBJ2-1
v_gene: TRBV18
CDR3aa: ASSPLGLVYDNEQF